This note documents a single T cell receptor (beta chain) sequence. The protocol was immunoSEQ multiplex PCR, while the TCRdb copy is restricted to in-frame clones and leaves out a portion. The repertoire holds some 150,000 clones, with less than 85% as singletons. Germline loops: CDR1 SGHNT, CDR2 YYREEE (reference sequence). V was trimmed by 4 bases and J by 6 bases, leaving 11 bases between them. The CDR3 totals 12 residues. Documented time point: baseline pretreatment blood. Sample treatment: 15 Gy SBRT to primary tumor, nephrectomy 4 weeks later. The sample belongs to a study of radiation and T cells in renal cell carcinoma.

This receptor was obtained from a woman aged 45-59 years with renal cell carcinoma. Sequencing used blood, obtained from a patient whose treatment included radiotherapy and nephrectomy. The V and J genes are TRBV5-4 and TRBJ2-7; no clear D gene. The CDR3 sequence is CASSPRAGEQYF. The CDR3 DNA sequence: TGTGCCAGCAGCCCCCGGGCCGGCGAGCAGTACTTC.